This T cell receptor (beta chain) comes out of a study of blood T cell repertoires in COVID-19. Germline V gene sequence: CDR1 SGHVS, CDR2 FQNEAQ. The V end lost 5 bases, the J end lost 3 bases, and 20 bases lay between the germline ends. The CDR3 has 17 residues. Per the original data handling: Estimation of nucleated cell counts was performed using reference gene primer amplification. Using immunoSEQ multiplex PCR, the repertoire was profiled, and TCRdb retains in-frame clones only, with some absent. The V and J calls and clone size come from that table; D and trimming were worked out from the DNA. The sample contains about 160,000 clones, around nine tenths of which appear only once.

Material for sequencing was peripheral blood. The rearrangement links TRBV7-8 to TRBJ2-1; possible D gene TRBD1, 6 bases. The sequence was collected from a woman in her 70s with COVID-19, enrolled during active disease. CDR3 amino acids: CASSPGQGILDYNEQFF. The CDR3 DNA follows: TGTGCCAGCAGCCCAGGCCAGGGGATTTTAGACTACAATGAGCAGTTCTTC.